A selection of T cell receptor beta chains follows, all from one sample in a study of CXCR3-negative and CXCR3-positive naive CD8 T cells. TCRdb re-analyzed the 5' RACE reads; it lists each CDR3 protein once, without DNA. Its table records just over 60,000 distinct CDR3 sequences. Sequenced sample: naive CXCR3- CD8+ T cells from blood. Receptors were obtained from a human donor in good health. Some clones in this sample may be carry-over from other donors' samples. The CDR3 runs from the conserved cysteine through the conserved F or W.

cdr3_aa: CASSEALRGDKNIQYF
v_call: TRBV2
j_call: TRBJ2-4

cdr3_aa: CASSLILGTEAFF
v_call: TRBV7-3
j_call: TRBJ1-1

cdr3_aa: CASSFDLAGGTDTQYF
v_call: TRBV12-3/TRBV12-4
j_call: TRBJ2-3

cdr3_aa: CASSQDGQGTFGYTF
v_call: TRBV4-1
j_call: TRBJ1-2

cdr3_aa: CASSVLAGSTYEQYF
v_call: TRBV9
j_call: TRBJ2-7

cdr3_aa: CASSLTSRGYNEQFF
v_call: TRBV28
j_call: TRBJ2-1

cdr3_aa: CASRMQGAEQFF
v_call: TRBV5-6
j_call: TRBJ2-1

cdr3_aa: CASNEQGIFSEAFF
v_call: TRBV5-1
j_call: TRBJ1-1

cdr3_aa: CASSPTPWTDNEKLFF
v_call: TRBV18
j_call: TRBJ1-4

cdr3_aa: CASSLLTSGAVGGELFF
v_call: TRBV7-8
j_call: TRBJ2-2

cdr3_aa: CASTSRGTDSGANYGYTF
v_call: TRBV6-5
j_call: TRBJ1-2

cdr3_aa: CASSTSGEQFF
v_call: TRBV19
j_call: TRBJ2-1

cdr3_aa: CASSETSGAYNEQFF
v_call: TRBV6-1
j_call: TRBJ2-1

cdr3_aa: CSVESLAEYNEQFF
v_call: TRBV29-1
j_call: TRBJ2-1